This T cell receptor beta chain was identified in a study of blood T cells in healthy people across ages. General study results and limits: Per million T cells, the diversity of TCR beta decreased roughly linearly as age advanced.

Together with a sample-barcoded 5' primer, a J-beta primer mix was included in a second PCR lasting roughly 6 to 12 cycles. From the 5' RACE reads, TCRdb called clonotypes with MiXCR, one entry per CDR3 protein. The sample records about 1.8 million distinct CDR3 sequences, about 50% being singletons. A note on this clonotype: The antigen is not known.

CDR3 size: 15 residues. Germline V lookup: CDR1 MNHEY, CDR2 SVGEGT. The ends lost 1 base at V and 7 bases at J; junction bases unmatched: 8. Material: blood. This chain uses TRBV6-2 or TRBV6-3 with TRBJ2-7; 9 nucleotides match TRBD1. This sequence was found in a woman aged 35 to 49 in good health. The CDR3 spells CASSYWDRVMIEQYF. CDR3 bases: TGTGCCAGCAGTTACTGGGACAGGGTAATGATTGAGCAGTACTTC.